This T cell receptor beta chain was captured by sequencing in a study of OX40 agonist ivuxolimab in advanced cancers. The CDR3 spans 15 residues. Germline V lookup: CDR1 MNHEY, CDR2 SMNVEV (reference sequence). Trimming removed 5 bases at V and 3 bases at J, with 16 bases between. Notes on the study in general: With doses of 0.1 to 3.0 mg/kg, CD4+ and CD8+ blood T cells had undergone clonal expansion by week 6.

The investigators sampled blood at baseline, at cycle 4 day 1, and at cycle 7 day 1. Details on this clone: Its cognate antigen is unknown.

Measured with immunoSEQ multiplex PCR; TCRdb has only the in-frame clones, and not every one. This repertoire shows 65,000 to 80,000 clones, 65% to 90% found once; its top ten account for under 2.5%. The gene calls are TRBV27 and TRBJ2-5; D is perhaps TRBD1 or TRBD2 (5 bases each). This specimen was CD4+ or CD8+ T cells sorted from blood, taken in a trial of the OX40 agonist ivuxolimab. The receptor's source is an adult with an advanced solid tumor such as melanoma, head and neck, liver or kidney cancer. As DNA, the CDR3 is TGTGCCAGCAGTAGCGCCGGGGACGGGGAAGAGACCCAGTACTTC. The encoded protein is CASSSAGDGEETQYF.